This TCR beta chain comes out of a study of control samples from healthy donors and cancer patients. This clone occurred once. Clones were sequenced by immunoSEQ multiplex PCR, and TCRdb holds only the in-frame ones, with some missing. This table has roughly 170,000 clones, under 95% appearing once. The CDR3 is 15 residues long. The germline V gene has CDR1 SGHNT and CDR2 YENEEA. Trimming left V 0 bases short and J 2 bases short, with 10 bases between. The V gene is TRBV11-3, the J gene TRBJ1-1, with a possible D match to TRBD1 (5 bases). The sequence was obtained from a woman aged 18-29 years in good health. The specimen was blood. CDR3 sequence reads: CASSLDTGPNTEAFF. For the CDR3, the DNA is TGTGCCAGCAGCTTAGACACAGGACCTAACACTGAAGCTTTCTTT.